This T cell receptor beta chain was documented in a study of cytomegalovirus exposure and HLA in healthy donors. Study-level results: Another analysis was done later, and it associated 15,000 or so TCR beta sequences with HLA alleles at 0.05 false discovery rate. In vitro experiments confirmed that three CMV-associated chains were specific for CMV antigens.

Points on this clone: The target antigen is unknown.

PCR employed 60 Vbeta and 13 Jbeta primers. In the study's own analysis: Unique TCR beta chains numbered approximately 80 million in a later analysis, with around 11 million shared. Sequencing was performed with immunoSEQ multiplex PCR; in TCRdb, only in-frame clones are kept and a portion is missing. That table furnishes V, J and clone size, whereas the DNA furnished D and trimming. In all, the sample yields 150,000 to 250,000 clones. Sequenced input: PBMCs. The sequence was collected from a boy aged 10-17 years in good health and CMV-seronegative.

CDR3 DNA sequence: TGTGCCAGCAGTCCTCAGGGGGCGTCTATGAACACTGAAGCTTTCTTT. Its translation is CASSPQGASMNTEAFF. This chain connects TRBV7-9 to TRBJ1-1; 8 nucleotides match TRBD1. Germline V CDR1 and CDR2: SEHNR, FQNEAQ (reference sequence). V was clipped by 6 bases and J by 0 bases; unmatched bases: 9. The CDR3 spans 16 residues.